This T cell receptor (beta chain) emerged from a study of T cell responses to AZD1222 COVID-19 vaccine. Regarding the study as a whole: The donor cohort was predominantly white British with a female majority, and clonal diversity may have been underestimated. Nearly half of spike-specific TCRs reportedly target variant regions that are unmutated in the B.1.351 and B.1.1.7 variants.

Produced via immunoSEQ multiplex PCR; TCRdb's table is partial and in-frame only. The table includes 95,000 to 150,000 clones, 70% to 85% detected once. Turning to this clone: Its antigen is not identified.

The CDR3 contains 16 residues. Germline V gene sequence: CDR1 MNHEY, CDR2 SMNVEV (reference sequence). The V and J ends lost 5 bases and 0 bases respectively, with 14 bases between them. The receptor was isolated from an adult who received the AZD1222 COVID-19 vaccine. The genes are TRBV27 and TRBJ2-4; the D gene is possibly TRBD2 (6 bases). Sequences were derived from peripheral blood, sampled 28 days after the second AZD1222 dose. The CDR3 reads CASSPLIGGAKNIQYF. The CDR3 region has the DNA TGTGCCAGCAGTCCATTGATCGGGGGAGCCAAAAACATTCAGTACTTC.